The clone carrying this TCR beta chain appeared a few times. Its antigen is currently unknown. The data are from a study of cytotoxic CD8 clonotypes in ibrutinib-treated CLL. The CDR3 is 15 residues long. The ends lost 6 bases at V and 4 bases at J; junction bases unmatched: 10. Germline CDR1 MNHNY, CDR2 SVGAGI (reference sequence). Profiling relied on immunoSEQ multiplex PCR, and the TCRdb table lists in-frame clones only, not all of them. Of 50,000 or so clones in the sample, less than 85% were seen once. Overall study results and limits: Among the clonotypes, public ones were uncommon and contracted or held stable on treatment. Baseline levels of clonality went above those of age-matched healthy donors and moved with circulating CD8+ T-cell counts.

The sequence was obtained from a human donor with chronic lymphocytic leukemia. This specimen was PBMCs, taken after 24 months of ibrutinib treatment. The chain couples TRBV6-6 to TRBJ2-5; 8 nucleotides align to TRBD2. As DNA, the CDR3 is TGTGCCAGCAGGTCTCCGGGACTAGTGGCAGAGACCCAGTACTTC. It yields the protein CASRSPGLVAETQYF.